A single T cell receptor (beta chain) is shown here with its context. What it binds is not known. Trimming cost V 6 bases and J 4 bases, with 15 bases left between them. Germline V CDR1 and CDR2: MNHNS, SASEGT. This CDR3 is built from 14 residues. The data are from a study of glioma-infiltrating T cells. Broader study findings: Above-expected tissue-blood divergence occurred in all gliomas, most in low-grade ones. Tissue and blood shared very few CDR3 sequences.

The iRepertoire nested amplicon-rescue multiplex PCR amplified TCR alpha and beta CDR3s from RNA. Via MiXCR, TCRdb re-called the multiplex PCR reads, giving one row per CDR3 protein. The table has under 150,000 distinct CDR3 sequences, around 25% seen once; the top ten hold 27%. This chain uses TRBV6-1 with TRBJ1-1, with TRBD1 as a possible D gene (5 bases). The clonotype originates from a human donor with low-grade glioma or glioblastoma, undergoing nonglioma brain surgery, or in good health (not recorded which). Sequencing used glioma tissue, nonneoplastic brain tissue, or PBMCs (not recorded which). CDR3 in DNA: TGTGCCAGCAGACCCCAGGGAATAGTCACTGAAGCTTTCTTT. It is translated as CASRPQGIVTEAFF.